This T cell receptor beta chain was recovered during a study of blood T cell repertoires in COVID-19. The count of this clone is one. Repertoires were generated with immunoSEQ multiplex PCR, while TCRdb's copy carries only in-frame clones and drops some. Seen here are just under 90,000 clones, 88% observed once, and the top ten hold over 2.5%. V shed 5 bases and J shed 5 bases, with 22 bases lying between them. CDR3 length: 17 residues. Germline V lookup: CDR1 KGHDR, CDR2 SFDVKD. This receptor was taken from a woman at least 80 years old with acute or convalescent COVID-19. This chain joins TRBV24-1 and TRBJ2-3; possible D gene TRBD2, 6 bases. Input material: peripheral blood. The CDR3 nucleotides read TGTGCCACCAGTGGTCGAGGGGCCGACCCCGGGGGAGATACGCAGTATTTT. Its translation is CATSGRGADPGGDTQYF.